Below, 5 T cell receptor beta chains from the same sample are listed, as sequenced in a study of shared clonotypes between healthy human individuals. Method: immunoSEQ multiplex PCR; TCRdb's copy keeps in-frame clones and lacks some. The table includes some 1,400,000 clones, roughly 95% detected once. The sample consisted of naive CD4+ T cells sorted from blood. Subset described: CD45RA+ positively selected. Receptor source: a man aged 25-45 years in good health.

The chain recombines TRBV2 with TRBJ2-5, with unresolved D. Per the germline V gene, CDR1 is SNHLY and CDR2 is FYNNEI. The CDR3 covers 14 residues. Trimming took off 6 bases at V and 2 bases at J, with 13 bases between the two ends. CDR3 sequence (DNA): TGTGCCAGCAGGAACCCGAACCTACAAGAGACCCAGTACTTC. Translation: CASRNPNLQETQYF.

This clone appeared a single time. The rearrangement links TRBV27 to TRBJ1-2; TRBD1 aligns across 7 bases. V lost 4 bases and J lost 8; bases outside the gene matches: 10. There are 14 residues in the CDR3. Looked up from germline, CDR1 is MNHEY and CDR2 is SMNVEV (reference sequence). CDR3 amino acids: CASSSYGQVLGYTF. The CDR3 DNA is TGTGCCAGCAGTTCCTACGGACAGGTCCTAGGCTACACCTTC.

The V and J genes are TRBV6-1 and TRBJ1-4; possibly TRBD1 for D (6 bases). Germline CDR1 MNHNS, CDR2 SASEGT. The CDR3 runs to 14 residues. With 7 bases removed from V and 4 bases from J, the gap between germline ends came to 13 bases. CDR3 loop: CASTTTGGNEKLFF. CDR3 nucleotide sequence: TGTGCCAGCACCACGACAGGCGGTAATGAAAAACTGTTTTTT.

V is TRBV5-1 and J is TRBJ2-7; 15 bases agree with TRBD2. The CDR3 length is 16 residues. V lost 4 bases, J lost 2 bases, and 4 bases stayed unmatched. The germline CDR1 and CDR2 sequences are SGHRS and YFSETQ. CDR3 DNA sequence: TGCGCCAGCAGCGCGGGACTAGCGGGAGGCGCCTACGAGCAGTACTTC. Translation gives CASSAGLAGGAYEQYF.

The gene calls are TRBV4-3 and TRBJ2-2; 11 nucleotides match TRBD2. V dropped 1 base and J dropped 3; count of bases not matched to a gene: 4. Per germline, CDR1 LGHNA and CDR2 YSLEER. CDR3 length: 17 amino acids. The CDR3 nucleotides are TGCGCCAGCAGCCAAGCTCGGACTAGCGGGCACACCGGGGAGCTGTTTTTT. It codes for CASSQARTSGHTGELFF.